The next 6 T cell receptor beta chains were all read from a single sample in a study of blood T cell repertoires in COVID-19 (dated by TCRdb to the early 2020s). The library was prepared using the immunoSEQ multiplex PCR assay. TCRdb provides this immuneACCESS table in a form limited to in-frame rearrangements. Some clones are lacking; in checked studies, under half of them reflect an unresolved V gene, and why the rest are absent is not known. Present in this sample are roughly 81,000 clones, about 85% of which were seen just once. In total, the top ten clones hold 3% of the sample. Sequencing input: peripheral blood. The receptors originated from a woman of 80 years or more with COVID-19, enrolled during active disease.

This clone occurred once. The chain employs TRBV21-1 and TRBJ2-1; the table gives TRBD2 as D, unverified against the DNA. TRBV21-1 constitutes a pseudogene. This CDR3 spans 18 amino acids. The CDR3 sequence: CASSKFEEGRSPYNEQFF. Here the CDR3 DNA reads TGTGCCAGCAGCAAGTTTGAGGAGGGAAGGAGTCCCTACAATGAGCAGTTCTTC.

This CDR3 reads CASSQERTSAYEQYF. As DNA, the CDR3 is TGTGCCAGCAGCCAAGAGAGGACTAGCGCTTACGAGCAGTACTTC. V is TRBV4-2 and J is TRBJ2-7; 9 nucleotides agree with TRBD2. Germline V lookup: CDR1 LGHNA, CDR2 YNFKEQ. The junction had 4 bases not matched to a gene; V was cut back by 0 bases and J by 4 bases. The CDR3 covers 15 residues.

The CDR3: CASRNPGQFNYGYTF. Written as DNA, the CDR3 is TGCGCCAGCAGGAATCCGGGACAGTTTAACTATGGCTACACCTTC. The J gene is TRBJ1-2, the V gene TRBV5-1, with TRBD1 matching 7 bases. The V gene's germline CDR1 is SGHRS and CDR2 YFSETQ. The CDR3 covers 15 residues. Trimming removed 5 bases from V and 1 base from J; junction bases left unmatched: 8. The full variable domain, its missing parts supplied by reference TRBV5-1 and TRBJ1-2, is KAGVTQTPRYLIKTRGQQVTLSCSPISGHRSVSWYQQTPGQGLQFLFEYFSETQRNKGNFPGRFSGRQFSNSRSEMNVSTLELGDSALYLCASRNPGQFNYGYTFGSGTRLTVV.

The chain has TRBV10-1 and TRBJ2-7; TRBD1 agrees at 8 bases. The CDR3 has 15 amino acids. V was pared by 0 bases and J by 4 bases, with 5 bases of the junction left unmatched. CDR1 and CDR2 from the germline V gene are WNHNN and SYGVQD (reference sequence). CDR3 coding DNA: TGCGCCAGCAGTGAGTCCCAGGGGGCGGGTTACGAGCAGTACTTC. Translated, it gives CASSESQGAGYEQYF.

This rearrangement joins TRBV11-2 to TRBJ1-1; tentatively, D is TRBD1 (5 bases). The germline V and J ends were trimmed by 4 bases and 11 bases, with 17 bases remaining between them. CDR1 is SGHAT, CDR2 FQNNGV, per germline. This CDR3 is built from 13 residues. Here the CDR3 reads CASSYGGVKEAFF. DNA for the CDR3: TGTGCCAGCAGCTACGGGGGGGTTAAGGAGGCTTTCTTT.

In its sample, this clone was seen once. The chain combines TRBV9 with TRBJ2-2; a possible D gene is TRBD2 (6 bases). V lost 0 bases, J lost 7 bases, and 16 bases lay in between. The CDR3 is made up of 16 amino acids. Germline CDR1 reads SGDLS; CDR2 reads YYNGEE. The chain's CDR3 is CASSVAGRPSLGELFF. DNA of the CDR3: TGTGCCAGCAGCGTAGCTGGGAGGCCCTCCCTCGGGGAGCTGTTTTTT.